One sample yielded the 17 T cell receptor beta chains listed below, sequenced in a study of OX40 agonist ivuxolimab in advanced cancers. Only in-frame clones appear in the TCRdb table, and some are missing; sequencing was by immunoSEQ multiplex PCR. The profile shows just over 45,000 clones, just under 95% of them singletons. The specimen was CD4+ or CD8+ T cells sorted from blood, collected in a trial of the OX40 agonist ivuxolimab. Receptors originate from an adult with an advanced solid tumor such as melanoma, head and neck, liver or kidney cancer.

CDR3 sequence (DNA): TGTGCCAGCAGCCCCCGGACAGCTTTGAACACTGAAGCTTTCTTT. This sequence encodes CASSPRTALNTEAFF. The chain combines TRBV13 with TRBJ1-1, with D tentatively TRBD1 (6 bases). CDR1 and CDR2 from the germline V gene are PRHDT and FYEKMQ (reference sequence). The CDR3 has 15 amino acids. Trimming removed 5 bases from V and 0 bases from J, with 13 bases in between.

This sequence joins TRBV9 and TRBJ2-5; no clear D gene. The V gene lost 0 bases and the J gene lost 5 bases, with 14 bases spanning the gap. The CDR3 consists of 15 residues. The V gene's germline CDR1 is SGDLS and CDR2 YYNGEE. The CDR3 bases are TGTGCCAGCAGCGTAGACGGGCGGACCGAGGAGACCCAGTACTTC. Its protein is CASSVDGRTEETQYF.

The chain joins TRBV5-8 to TRBJ1-1; possibly TRBD1 for D (5 bases). CDR1 and CDR2 (germline): SGHTS, YDEGEE. The CDR3 has 15 residues. The V end was cut by 2 bases, the J end by 0 bases, with 11 bases between. The CDR3 protein is CASSLGVSMNTEAFF. Here the CDR3 DNA reads TGTGCCAGCAGCTTAGGGGTCTCCATGAACACTGAAGCTTTCTTT.

The rearrangement joins TRBV7-9 to TRBJ2-7; TRBD1 matches at 7 bases. Germline trimming cut 1 base from V and 7 bases from J; bases unmatched to any gene: 7. In germline, CDR1 is SEHNR, CDR2 FQNEAQ (reference sequence). The CDR3 is made up of 14 amino acids. In nucleotides, the CDR3 is TGTGCCAGCAGCTTAGTTGACAGGGCTGGGGAGCAGTACTTC. This translates into CASSLVDRAGEQYF.

J is TRBJ2-7 and V is TRBV27; no firm D call. This CDR3 is 13 amino acids long. CDR1 MNHEY and CDR2 SMNVEV come from the germline V gene (reference sequence). Trimming shortened V by 2 bases and J by 1 base, and 6 bases separated the two germline ends. CDR3 sequence reads: CASSLGESYEQYF. As DNA, the CDR3 is TGTGCCAGCAGTTTAGGGGAATCCTACGAGCAGTACTTC.

The chain is built from TRBV30 and TRBJ2-2; tentatively, D is TRBD1 (5 bases). In germline, CDR1 is GTSNPN, CDR2 SVGIG (reference sequence). The CDR3 contains 15 residues. Deletions cut 4 bases from V and 0 bases from J, with 12 bases between. Here the CDR3 reads CAWIGAATNTGELFF. DNA of the CDR3: TGTGCCTGGATAGGGGCGGCGACGAACACCGGGGAGCTGTTTTTT.

This sequence joins TRBV4-1 and TRBJ2-7; the D gene is possibly TRBD2 (5 bases). The V gene's germline CDR1 is MGHRA and CDR2 YSYEKL. Trimming stripped 0 bases from V and 1 base from J, with 13 bases between. CDR3 length: 16 amino acids. CDR3: CASSQDPTGTSYEQYF. CDR3 DNA: TGCGCCAGCAGCCAAGATCCAACGGGAACGTCCTACGAGCAGTACTTC.

The genes are TRBV4-2 and TRBJ2-5; TRBD1 is a possible D gene (5 bases). Germline assignment: CDR1 LGHNA and CDR2 YNFKEQ. The germline V and J ends were trimmed by 1 base and 4 bases, with 16 bases remaining between them. The CDR3 runs 16 residues. The CDR3 DNA follows: TGTGCCAGCAGCCAAGGAACAGGTTCTCCCGGAGAGACCCAGTACTTC. It specifies CASSQGTGSPGETQYF.

The chain combines TRBV28 with TRBJ1-1, with a possible D match to TRBD1 (5 bases). The CDR3 spans 13 residues. V was pared by 6 bases and J by 6 bases, with 14 bases between. Germline CDR1 and CDR2: MDHEN and SYDVKM. CDR3 sequence: CASRNPGEAEAFF. For the CDR3, the DNA is TGTGCCAGCAGGAATCCGGGGGAGGCTGAAGCTTTCTTT.

This chain joins TRBV10-3 and TRBJ1-2, with 8 bases lining up with TRBD1. The CDR3 loop spans 15 amino acids. Germline V gives CDR1 ENHRY, CDR2 SYGVKD. The junction had 11 bases not matched to a gene; V was cut back by 6 bases and J by 5 bases. The CDR3 loop is CAIRGSDRAGYGYTF. The DNA of the CDR3 is TGTGCCATCAGGGGTTCGGACAGGGCGGGGTATGGCTACACCTTC.

The genes are TRBV7-2 and TRBJ2-1; 10 bases match TRBD2. This CDR3 comprises 16 residues. The V segment lost 4 bases and the J segment 4 bases; nucleotides outside the gene matches: 7. The germline CDR1 and CDR2 sequences are SGHTA and FQGNSA. The CDR3 sequence is CASSYLLAGPYNEQFF. The DNA of the CDR3 is TGTGCCAGCAGCTACTTACTAGCGGGGCCTTACAATGAGCAGTTCTTC.

The rearrangement uses TRBV4-2 and TRBJ2-1; 7 bases fit TRBD2. Per the germline V gene, CDR1 is LGHNA and CDR2 is YNFKEQ. This CDR3 is built from 17 residues. The V gene end was trimmed by 0 bases and the J gene end by 6 bases; junction bases not matched to a gene: 11. The CDR3 loop is CASSQEATSWEGNEQFF. The CDR3 DNA reads as TGTGCCAGCAGCCAAGAAGCGACTAGCTGGGAGGGCAATGAGCAGTTCTTC.

This clone was detected only once. The rearrangement links TRBV4-3 to TRBJ1-2; no definite D call. The V gene's germline CDR1 is LGHNA and CDR2 YSLEER. The CDR3 runs to 12 residues. Trimming took off 5 bases at V and 7 bases at J, with 11 bases between the two ends. CDR3: CASSREGAGYTF. The CDR3 DNA follows: TGCGCCAGCAGCAGGGAAGGCGCTGGCTACACCTTC.

The CDR3 coding sequence is TGTGCCAGCATCGTCCCGGACAGAATTGAAGCTTTCTTT. It is translated as CASIVPDRIEAFF. The V and J genes are TRBV7-9 and TRBJ1-1, with D possibly TRBD1 on 6 matching bases. CDR1 is SEHNR and CDR2 is FQNEAQ in the germline V gene (reference sequence). V was shortened by 7 bases and J by 7 bases, with 16 bases between the two germline ends. The CDR3 extends over 13 amino acids.

CDR3 protein: CASTRRREQGKAFF. DNA for the CDR3: TGTGCCAGTACTCGTAGACGGGAGCAGGGAAAGGCTTTCTTT. The chain links TRBV19 to TRBJ1-1, with TRBD1 as a possible D gene (5 bases). CDR1 and CDR2 (germline): LNHDA, SQIVND (reference sequence). V shed 7 bases and J shed 11 bases, with 23 bases lying between them. The length of the CDR3 is 14 residues. Supplemented by reference TRBV19 and TRBJ1-1, the full variable domain reads DGGITQSPKYLFRKEGQNVTLSCEQNLNHDAMYWYRQDPGQGLRLIYYSQIVNDFQKGDIAEGYSVSREKKESFPLTVTSAQKNPTAFYLCASTRRREQGKAFFGQGTRLTVV.

The chain has TRBV6-5 and TRBJ2-1; D is unclear. CDR3 length equals 11 residues. The germline gives CDR1 MNHEY, CDR2 SVGAGI. The germline V and J ends were trimmed by 2 bases and 8 bases, with 4 bases remaining between them. The CDR3 loop is CASSYRDEQFF. CDR3 in DNA: TGTGCCAGCAGTTACCGCGATGAGCAGTTCTTC.

The chain joins TRBV27 to TRBJ2-1; 11 nucleotides agree with TRBD2. Germline V CDR1 and CDR2: MNHEY, SMNVEV (reference sequence). CDR3 length: 15 amino acids. The V segment lost 6 bases and the J segment 6 bases; nucleotides outside the gene matches: 7. CDR3 residues: CASSLGTSGFNEQFF. The CDR3 DNA is TGTGCCAGCAGCCTCGGGACTAGCGGATTCAATGAGCAGTTCTTC.